These 8 T cell receptor beta chains originate from one sample sequenced in a study of beta chain features in type 1 diabetes. The whole isolated RNA underwent reverse transcription, so sequencing captured expressed TCRB transcripts. The table came from immunoSEQ multiplex PCR; TCRdb's copy has only in-frame clones and leaves some out. The table records about 150,000 clones, 11% of them present only once. Sample: central memory CD4+ T cells from blood. The receptors were sampled from a young man in good health.

This clone has a handful of counts. The chain is built from TRBV28 and TRBJ1-1; D unclear. V lost 6 bases and J lost 0, with 8 bases in between. CDR3 length equals 13 residues. In germline, CDR1 is MDHEN, CDR2 SYDVKM. The CDR3 here is CASRDGVNTEAFF. Here the CDR3 DNA reads TGTGCCAGCAGAGACGGAGTGAACACTGAAGCTTTCTTT.

In this sample, this clone turned up a few times. The chain uses TRBV7-2 and TRBJ1-2; perhaps TRBD1 as D (5 bases). V was cut by 0 bases and J by 3 bases, with 17 bases left in between. Germline V gene lookup returns CDR1 SGHTA and CDR2 FQGNSA. CDR3 length equals 17 residues. The CDR3 spells CASSLAPGTRGDYGYTF. As DNA, the CDR3 is TGTGCCAGCAGCTTAGCCCCCGGGACCCGAGGGGACTATGGCTACACCTTC.

V usage is TRBV27 and J usage is TRBJ2-3; 8 nucleotides match TRBD2. Germline loops: CDR1 MNHEY, CDR2 SMNVEV (reference sequence). V shed 5 bases and J 2 bases; nucleotides not matched to a gene: 9. This CDR3 has 16 amino acids. CDR3 residues: CASSPPGTRYTDTQYF. The DNA of the CDR3 is TGTGCCAGCAGTCCCCCCGGGACTAGGTACACAGATACGCAGTATTTT.

This clone appeared a few times. The chain couples TRBV5-4 to TRBJ2-5, with D perhaps TRBD1 or TRBD2 (5 bases each). Germline assignment: CDR1 SGHNT and CDR2 YYREEE (reference sequence). V was shortened by 3 bases and J by 2 bases, with 11 bases between the two germline ends. The CDR3 is 14 amino acids. CDR3: CASSSGRPQETQYF. CDR3 DNA: TGTGCCAGCAGCTCGGGACGGCCACAAGAGACCCAGTACTTC.

This chain links TRBV5-4 with TRBJ2-2, with D hard to call. V was clipped by 1 base and J by 2 bases, with 9 bases between them. CDR3 size: 15 residues. The germline gives CDR1 SGHNT, CDR2 YYREEE (reference sequence). This chain's CDR3 is CASSLKGHNTGELFF. In DNA form, the CDR3 reads TGTGCCAGCAGCTTGAAAGGTCATAACACCGGGGAGCTGTTTTTT.

In its sample, this clone was seen a few times. J is TRBJ1-1 and V is TRBV19, with a possible D match to TRBD1 (6 bases). Germline V gene data show CDR1 as LNHDA and CDR2 as SQIVND (reference sequence). The V end was cut by 1 base, the J end by 5 bases, with 11 bases between. The CDR3 sequence is 14 residues long. This chain's CDR3 is CASSIVGGPTEAFF. For the CDR3, the DNA is TGTGCCAGTAGTATAGTAGGGGGACCAACTGAAGCTTTCTTT.

The chain couples TRBV11-3 to TRBJ2-1; TRBD2 matches at 10 bases. The CDR3 is 17 residues long. CDR1 is SGHNT and CDR2 is YENEEA in the germline V gene. Trimming cost V 5 bases and J 3 bases; bases outside gene matches: 10. The CDR3 spells CASSPHPLAGRYNEQFF. In DNA, the CDR3 is TGTGCCAGCAGCCCCCACCCACTAGCGGGACGCTACAATGAGCAGTTCTTC.

The chain combines TRBV18 with TRBJ1-1; D gene ambiguous. This CDR3 comprises 15 residues. Per the germline V gene, CDR1 is KGHSH and CDR2 is LQKENI. V was pared by 3 bases and J by 0 bases, with 11 bases between. The CDR3 DNA sequence: TGTGCCAGCTCACCCTTCCGGGAAATGAACACTGAAGCTTTCTTT. Translation: CASSPFREMNTEAFF.